Included here is one T cell receptor (beta chain) sequence, with context. This specimen belongs to a study of T-cell reconstitution after alpha-beta-depleted transplantation in children. During its preparation, the TCRbeta library received unique molecular identifiers. TCRdb processed the PCR reads anew with MiXCR; each CDR3 protein has one entry. In the table there are 700,000 or so distinct CDR3 sequences, about an eighth of which are singletons. V lost 6 bases and J lost 0, with 9 bases in between. This CDR3 contains 14 residues. J is TRBJ1-3 and V is TRBV12-3 or TRBV12-4; D is unresolved. The TCR sequence derives from a girl aged 2-10 years with congenital amegakaryocytic thrombocytopenia, due to receive a stem cell transplant. The sample here was PBMCs, taken before TCRalphabeta/CD19-depleted stem cell transplant. CDR3 sequence: CASSPTTSGNTIYF. The CDR3 coding sequence is TGTGCCAGCAGCCCAACGACCTCTGGAAACACCATATATTTT.